Below, 31 T cell receptor beta chains from the same sample are listed, as sequenced in a study of blood T cell repertoires in COVID-19 (dated by TCRdb to 2019 to 2021). Receptors were amplified or captured by the immunoSEQ multiplex PCR assay. Drawn from immuneACCESS, this table holds only the in-frame rearrangements with V and J called that TCRdb kept. Clones are partly lost; checked studies trace under half to an unresolved V gene and leave the rest unexplained. The sample includes around 130,000 clones, with roughly four fifths observed a single time. The ten most abundant clones make up 9.5% to 14% of the sample. The sample consisted of peripheral blood. All receptors derive from a human donor in a cohort sampled during active COVID-19.

The chain recombines TRBV7-9 with TRBJ1-1; the match to TRBD1 covers 7 bases. From germline, CDR1 is SEHNR and CDR2 FQNEAQ (reference sequence). J gave up 3 bases and V 6 bases, and 7 bases lay outside the gene matches. The CDR3 runs 14 residues. The CDR3 region is CASRFTTGDTEAFF. The DNA for the CDR3 is TGTGCCAGCAGATTTACCACAGGGGACACTGAAGCTTTCTTT. Filled out from reference TRBV7-9 and TRBJ1-1, the complete variable domain reads DTGVSQNPRHKITKRGQNVTFRCDPISEHNRLYWYRQTLGQGPEFLTYFQNEAQLEKSRLLSDRFSAERPKGSFSTLEIQRTEQGDSAMYLCASRFTTGDTEAFFGQGTRLTVV.

This clone appeared a single time. This chain uses TRBV7-3 with TRBJ1-1; 7 bases are a match to TRBD1. The V gene's germline CDR1 is SGHTA and CDR2 FQGTGA. This CDR3 comprises 13 residues. V lost 3 bases, J lost 3 bases, and 1 base stayed unmatched. CDR3 loop: CASSFDRDTEAFF. CDR3 in DNA: TGTGCCAGCAGCTTTGACAGGGACACTGAAGCTTTCTTT.

V is TRBV5-1 and J is TRBJ2-1, with 8 nucleotides matching TRBD1. The junction had 13 bases not matched to a gene; V was cut back by 1 base and J by 4 bases. This CDR3 has 18 residues. Germline assignment: CDR1 SGHRS and CDR2 YFSETQ. The CDR3 loop is CASSLRSVRTGTYNEQFF. In nucleotides, the CDR3 is TGCGCCAGCAGCTTGAGATCGGTAAGGACAGGGACTTACAATGAGCAGTTCTTC. Based on the CDR3 plus reference TRBV5-1 and TRBJ2-1, the full variable domain is KAGVTQTPRYLIKTRGQQVTLSCSPISGHRSVSWYQQTPGQGLQFLFEYFSETQRNKGNFPGRFSGRQFSNSRSEMNVSTLELGDSALYLCASSLRSVRTGTYNEQFFGPGTRLTVL.

The chain uses TRBV24-1 and TRBJ1-6; perhaps TRBD1 as D (6 bases). The length of the CDR3 is 15 residues. Trimming took off 0 bases at V and 9 bases at J, with 11 bases between the two ends. Germline V gene lookup returns CDR1 KGHDR and CDR2 SFDVKD. CDR3 in DNA: TGTGCCACCAGTGATTTGGCAGGGGTGGGTTCACCCCTCCACTTT. Amino acids: CATSDLAGVGSPLHF.

The CDR3 region has the DNA TGTGCCATCAGTGGGGTGCGGGATACGCAGTATTTT. Encoded protein: CAISGVRDTQYF. This chain uses TRBV10-3 with TRBJ2-3, with unresolved D. The germline V and J ends were trimmed by 4 bases and 6 bases, with 8 bases remaining between them. The germline CDR1 and CDR2 sequences are ENHRY and SYGVKD. The CDR3 has 12 residues.

The chain's CDR3 is CASSPQGATYEQYF. The CDR3 DNA follows: TGTGCCAGCAGCCCACAGGGTGCTACCTACGAGCAGTACTTC. The chain joins TRBV7-6 to TRBJ2-7; a possible D gene is TRBD1 (6 bases). There are 14 residues in the CDR3. V was cut by 5 bases and J by 2 bases, with 13 bases left in between. Germline assignment: CDR1 SGHVS and CDR2 FNYEAQ. Together with reference TRBV7-6 and TRBJ2-7, the CDR3 gives the full variable domain: GAGVSQSPRYKVTKRGQDVALRCDPISGHVSLYWYRQALGQGPEFLTYFNYEAQQDKSGLPNDRFSAERPEGSISTLTIQRTEQRDSAMYRCASSPQGATYEQYFGPGTRLTVT.

This clone occurred a few times. The chain employs TRBV6-5 and TRBJ2-1, with TRBD1 identical over 7 bases. The CDR3 length is 12 residues. CDR1 is MNHEY, CDR2 SVGAGI, per germline. V gave up 11 bases and J gave up 9 bases; unmatched junction bases: 10. The CDR3: CAVRRGHFEQFF. The CDR3 DNA follows: TGTGCCGTACGTAGGGGGCACTTTGAGCAGTTCTTC.

The J gene is TRBJ1-1, the V gene TRBV18; D not resolved. V gave up 6 bases and J gave up 3 bases, with 14 bases separating them. CDR3 length equals 14 residues. Germline V CDR1 and CDR2: KGHSH, LQKENI. The CDR3: CASSGYGRDTEAFF. As DNA, the CDR3 is TGTGCCAGCTCTGGTTACGGGAGGGACACTGAAGCTTTCTTT. Using reference TRBV18 and TRBJ1-1 for the parts outside the CDR3, the full variable domain is NAGVMQNPRHLVRRRGQEARLRCSPMKGHSHVYWYRQLPEEGLKFMVYLQKENIIDESGMPKERFSAEFPKEGPSILRIQQVVRGDSAAYFCASSGYGRDTEAFFGQGTRLTVV.

The chain uses TRBV9 and TRBJ1-2; D is unclear. CDR1 and CDR2 from the germline V gene are SGDLS and YYNGEE. The CDR3 totals 15 residues. V was cut by 2 bases and J by 0 bases, with 11 bases left in between. CDR3: CASSVRGSANYGYTF. DNA of the CDR3: TGTGCCAGCAGCGTCCGGGGTTCCGCTAACTATGGCTACACCTTC.

This rearrangement joins TRBV30 to TRBJ1-5; D not certain. V was pared by 3 bases and J by 7 bases, with 16 bases between. The CDR3 is 14 amino acids. CDR1 and CDR2 from the germline V gene are GTSNPN and SVGIG (reference sequence). The CDR3 is CAWSWSRSGQPQHF. CDR3 sequence (DNA): TGTGCCTGGAGCTGGTCGAGATCAGGACAGCCCCAGCATTTT.

This clone was seen only a few times. V and J are TRBV9 and TRBJ1-5; D remains unclear. The CDR3 consists of 14 residues. Germline V gene lookup returns CDR1 SGDLS and CDR2 YYNGEE. V was trimmed by 4 bases and J by 7 bases, leaving 15 bases between them. The CDR3 protein is CASSPQVGGQPQHF. DNA for the CDR3: TGTGCCAGCAGCCCTCAGGTCGGAGGACAGCCCCAGCATTTT.

For the CDR3, the DNA is TGTGCCAGCAGACTCTTACAGGCTAACACCATATATTTT. Residues: CASRLLQANTIYF. The chain joins TRBV2 to TRBJ1-3; D is possibly TRBD1 (5 bases). From germline, CDR1 is SNHLY and CDR2 FYNNEI. The V gene lost 6 bases and the J gene lost 7 bases, with 13 bases spanning the gap. The CDR3 contains 13 residues.

This clone has a count of ten or more. In DNA form, the CDR3 reads TGTGCCAGCAGCTTCTCTGACCGGGACAGGGTGACAAACACCATATATTTT. As protein: CASSFSDRDRVTNTIYF. V and J are TRBV7-9 and TRBJ1-3; 9 bases align to TRBD1. Germline V gene lookup returns CDR1 SEHNR and CDR2 FQNEAQ (reference sequence). J lost 6 bases, V lost 3 bases, and 12 bases had no gene match. This CDR3 has 17 amino acids.

The chain joins TRBV20-1 to TRBJ1-5, with 7 bases aligning to TRBD1. The V segment lost 3 bases and the J segment 0 bases; nucleotides outside the gene matches: 11. This CDR3 spans 17 amino acids. Germline V gives CDR1 DFQATT, CDR2 SNEGSKA (reference sequence). CDR3 in DNA: TGCAGTGCTAGTGGCAAGGGGGCGATTTATAGCAATCAGCCCCAGCATTTT. Its protein is CSASGKGAIYSNQPQHF.

The V gene is TRBV5-4, the J gene TRBJ2-7; 9 nucleotides align to TRBD2. CDR1 is SGHNT, CDR2 YYREEE, per germline (reference sequence). The J segment lost 2 bases and the V segment lost 3 bases, leaving 6 bases of the junction unmatched. This CDR3 has 15 amino acids. CDR3 coding DNA: TGTGCCAGCAGCTGGAGCGGGGGGAATACCTACGAGCAGTACTTC. Protein: CASSWSGGNTYEQYF. Full variable domain (remainder filled in from reference TRBV5-4 and TRBJ2-7): ETGVTQSPTHLIKTRGQQVTLRCSSQSGHNTVSWYQQALGQGPQFIFQYYREEENGRGNFPPRFSGLQFPNYSSELNVNALELDDSALYLCASSWSGGNTYEQYFGPGTRLTVT.

The rearrangement joins TRBV28 to TRBJ2-3; TRBD1 might be the D (6 bases). The CDR3 has 14 amino acids. Germline values: CDR1 MDHEN, CDR2 SYDVKM. Trimming removed 3 bases at V and 0 bases at J, with 7 bases between. The chain's CDR3 is CASSFRGSTDTQYF. DNA for the CDR3: TGTGCCAGCAGTTTTAGGGGGAGCACAGATACGCAGTATTTT.

This chain connects TRBV18 to TRBJ2-7, with 7 bases matching TRBD1. The germline CDR1 and CDR2 sequences are KGHSH and LQKENI. V lost 4 bases and J lost 2; bases outside the gene matches: 2. This CDR3 is 13 amino acids long. The CDR3 DNA reads TGTGCCAGCTCACAAGGGACAGCCTACGAGCAGTACTTC. Protein product: CASSQGTAYEQYF.

This clone was detected a few times. The chain carries TRBV28 and TRBJ2-2; 10 bases are a match to TRBD1. The V gene end was trimmed by 8 bases and the J gene end by 6 bases; junction bases not matched to a gene: 12. The germline CDR1 and CDR2 sequences are MDHEN and SYDVKM. The CDR3 runs to 16 residues. The chain's CDR3 is CASSSPGTGVSGELFF. CDR3 DNA: TGTGCCAGCTCCTCCCCCGGGACAGGGGTATCCGGGGAGCTGTTTTTT.

This sequence joins TRBV5-6 and TRBJ2-7; D is possibly TRBD1 (8 bases). Trimming shortened V by 5 bases and J by 5 bases, and 20 bases separated the two germline ends. This CDR3 has 15 residues. CDR1 SGHDT and CDR2 YYEEEE come from the germline V gene. CDR3 region: CASSPINRGRDEQYF. CDR3 sequence (DNA): TGTGCCAGCAGTCCAATCAACAGGGGGAGGGACGAGCAGTACTTC.

This chain links TRBV28 with TRBJ1-2; D gene ambiguous. This CDR3 has 15 residues. CDR1 and CDR2 (germline): MDHEN, SYDVKM. The ends were cut back, 4 bases at V and 4 bases at J, with 16 bases in the middle. CDR3 region: CASSSPLRGLYGYTF. The CDR3 DNA reads as TGTGCCAGCAGTTCACCCCTGAGAGGGCTCTATGGCTACACCTTC.

CDR3 bases: TGTGCCGACAGTAGGGACTCCTACGAGCAGTACTTC. Translating gives CADSRDSYEQYF. V is TRBV14 and J is TRBJ2-7; weak D call: TRBD1 (5 bases). This CDR3 spans 12 amino acids. Between the trimmed V and J ends, which lost 11 bases and 0 bases, there was a span of 11 bases. The V gene's germline CDR1 is SGHDN and CDR2 FVKESK.

The rearrangement links TRBV6-5 to TRBJ1-6; D is ambiguous. From germline, CDR1 is MNHEY and CDR2 SVGAGI. CDR3 length equals 15 residues. The V end was cut by 0 bases, the J end by 6 bases, with 9 bases between. CDR3: CASSYSRRTNSPLHF. The CDR3, as DNA: TGTGCCAGCAGTTACTCTAGGAGGACTAATTCACCCCTCCACTTT.

As concerns this clone: At one end, the junction sequence differs from germline, possibly due to a read error. The rearrangement uses TRBV3-1 (or the pseudogene TRBV3-2) and TRBJ2-2, with D possibly being TRBD1 (7 bases). The CDR3 consists of 16 residues. The V gene's germline CDR1 is LGHDT and CDR2 YNNKEL (reference sequence). CDR3 sequence (DNA): TGTCCCAGCAGCCAAGGGGGCGGGGCAAGAACCGGGGAGCTGTTTTTT. Translation gives CPSSQGGGARTGELFF.

The rearrangement joins TRBV19 to TRBJ1-5; D remains unclear. Trimming took off 1 base at V and 7 bases at J, with 5 bases between the two ends. This CDR3 has 12 amino acids. Germline values: CDR1 LNHDA, CDR2 SQIVND (reference sequence). CDR3 nucleotide sequence: TGTGCCAGTAGTATAGGAGCCCAGCCCCAGCATTTT. Amino acids: CASSIGAQPQHF.

V gene TRBV30 combines with J gene TRBJ2-2; perhaps TRBD1 as D (7 bases). From germline, CDR1 is GTSNPN and CDR2 SVGIG (reference sequence). V was trimmed by 1 base and J by 1 base, leaving 19 bases between them. The CDR3 consists of 18 residues. The CDR3 coding sequence is TGTGCCTGGAGTGGCGGTAAAGGCAGGGGGGTGAACACCGGGGAGCTGTTTTTT. Amino acid sequence: CAWSGGKGRGVNTGELFF.

The V and J genes are TRBV28 and TRBJ1-5; a possible D gene is TRBD1 (6 bases). Germline assignment: CDR1 MDHEN and CDR2 SYDVKM. V lost 7 bases, J lost 6 bases, and 16 bases lay in between. The CDR3 has 14 amino acids. CDR3 region: CASTLVGAGQPQHF. Written as DNA, the CDR3 is TGTGCCAGCACCCTAGTGGGGGCAGGTCAGCCCCAGCATTTT.

The sample holds a few counts of this clone. The chain combines TRBV4-1 with TRBJ2-2, with 8 nucleotides matching TRBD1. The CDR3 has 15 residues. Germline V gives CDR1 MGHRA, CDR2 YSYEKL. Losses at the gene ends were 4 bases for V and 4 bases for J; bases not matched to a gene: 5. The chain's CDR3 is CASSPTGAGTGELFF. CDR3 nucleotide sequence: TGCGCCAGCAGCCCGACAGGGGCGGGCACCGGGGAGCTGTTTTTT.

The sample holds one count of this clone. This rearrangement joins TRBV30 to TRBJ1-2; D not certain. CDR3 length: 11 residues. V lost 3 bases to trimming and J lost 8 bases, with 10 bases between them. Per germline, CDR1 GTSNPN and CDR2 SVGIG (reference sequence). The DNA for the CDR3 is TGTGCCTGGAGCGGCGGGAAAGGCTACACCTTC. It translates to CAWSGGKGYTF. The full variable domain, rest sourced from reference TRBV30 and TRBJ1-2, is SQTIHQWPATLVQPVGSPLSLECTVEGTSNPNLYWYRQAAGRGLQLLFYSVGIGQISSEVPQNLSASRPQDRQFILSSKKLLLSDSGFYLCAWSGGKGYTFGSGTRLTVV.

The chain employs TRBV6-2 or TRBV6-3 and TRBJ2-2, with D perhaps matching TRBD2 (7 bases). The CDR3 is made up of 16 amino acids. Trimming pared 5 bases from V and 0 bases from J, leaving 13 bases between. Germline V CDR1 and CDR2: MNHEY, SVGEGT. CDR3 sequence reads: CASSTLGGANTGELFF. The DNA for the CDR3 is TGTGCCAGCAGTACTCTAGGGGGGGCGAACACCGGGGAGCTGTTTTTT.

In its sample, this clone was seen a few times. V is TRBV7-2 and J is TRBJ1-2; D gene unclear. This CDR3 has 15 residues. Trimming removed 5 bases from V and 0 bases from J, with 13 bases in between. Per germline, CDR1 SGHTA and CDR2 FQGNSA. CDR3 residues: CASSLLGRANYGYTF. For the CDR3, the DNA is TGTGCCAGCAGCCTCCTAGGCCGCGCTAACTATGGCTACACCTTC.

This clone showed up just a few times. The rearrangement uses TRBV7-9 and TRBJ2-2; no firm D call. The ends were cut back, 1 base at V and 2 bases at J, with 8 bases in the middle. The CDR3 consists of 15 residues. Germline V lookup: CDR1 SEHNR, CDR2 FQNEAQ (reference sequence). The CDR3 protein is CASSLVWANTGELFF. Here the CDR3 DNA reads TGTGCCAGCAGCTTAGTGTGGGCTAACACCGGGGAGCTGTTTTTT.